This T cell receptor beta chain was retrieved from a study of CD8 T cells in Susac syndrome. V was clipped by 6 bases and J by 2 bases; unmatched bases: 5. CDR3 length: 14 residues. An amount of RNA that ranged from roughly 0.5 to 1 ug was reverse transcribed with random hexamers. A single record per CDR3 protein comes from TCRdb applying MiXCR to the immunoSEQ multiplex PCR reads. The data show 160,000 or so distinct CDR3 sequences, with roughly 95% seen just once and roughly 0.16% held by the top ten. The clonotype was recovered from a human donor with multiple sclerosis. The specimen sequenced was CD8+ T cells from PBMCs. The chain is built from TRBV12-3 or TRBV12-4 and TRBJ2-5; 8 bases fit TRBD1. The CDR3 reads CASSRDRPQETQYF. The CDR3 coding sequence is TGTGCCAGCAGCCGGGACAGGCCTCAAGAGACCCAGTACTTC.